These T cell receptor beta chains were read from a single sample in a study of blood T cell repertoires in COVID-19. TCRdb keeps only in-frame clones here, not all; method: immunoSEQ multiplex PCR. In the table there are about 110,000 clones, around 78% of which are singletons. The specimen was peripheral blood. Source of these receptors: an elderly man with COVID-19, enrolled during active disease. Both conserved end residues are trimmed from each CDR3. Each record gives: CDR3 protein, V gene, J gene.

cdr3_aa: ASSLAASGNTGELF
v_call: TRBV5-6
j_call: TRBJ2-2

cdr3_aa: ASSLSQSNQPQH
v_call: TRBV27
j_call: TRBJ1-5

cdr3_aa: ASSPSQGRSGETQY
v_call: TRBV18
j_call: TRBJ2-5

cdr3_aa: ASSIGATASVF
v_call: TRBV7-9
j_call: TRBJ2-1

cdr3_aa: ASSQGSGAGAF
v_call: TRBV25-1
j_call: TRBJ1-1

cdr3_aa: ASSLMGLAMETQY
v_call: TRBV4-1
j_call: TRBJ2-5

cdr3_aa: ASSLRGATNEKLF
v_call: TRBV7-9
j_call: TRBJ1-4

cdr3_aa: ASSLVQGGNTIY
v_call: TRBV13
j_call: TRBJ1-3

cdr3_aa: AWEAGPASGANVLT
v_call: TRBV30
j_call: TRBJ2-6

cdr3_aa: ASSTGTGRIEQF
v_call: TRBV14
j_call: TRBJ2-1

cdr3_aa: ASSPTGGYEQY
v_call: TRBV19
j_call: TRBJ2-7

cdr3_aa: ASRDRAGVSYNEQF
v_call: TRBV19
j_call: TRBJ2-1

cdr3_aa: SVLLLSVPQETQY
v_call: TRBV29-1
j_call: TRBJ2-5

cdr3_aa: ASSLVLGVGNEQY
v_call: TRBV7-6
j_call: TRBJ2-7

cdr3_aa: ASSLLRGQTEAF
v_call: TRBV28
j_call: TRBJ1-1

cdr3_aa: ASSVGSGGVYEQY
v_call: TRBV9
j_call: TRBJ2-7

cdr3_aa: SVNPGLLPYNEQF
v_call: TRBV29-1
j_call: TRBJ2-1

cdr3_aa: AIRLTGARTEAF
v_call: TRBV10-3
j_call: TRBJ1-1

cdr3_aa: ASLLLGGTDTQY
v_call: TRBV6-5
j_call: TRBJ2-3

cdr3_aa: ASSPDGVTDTQY
v_call: TRBV28
j_call: TRBJ2-3